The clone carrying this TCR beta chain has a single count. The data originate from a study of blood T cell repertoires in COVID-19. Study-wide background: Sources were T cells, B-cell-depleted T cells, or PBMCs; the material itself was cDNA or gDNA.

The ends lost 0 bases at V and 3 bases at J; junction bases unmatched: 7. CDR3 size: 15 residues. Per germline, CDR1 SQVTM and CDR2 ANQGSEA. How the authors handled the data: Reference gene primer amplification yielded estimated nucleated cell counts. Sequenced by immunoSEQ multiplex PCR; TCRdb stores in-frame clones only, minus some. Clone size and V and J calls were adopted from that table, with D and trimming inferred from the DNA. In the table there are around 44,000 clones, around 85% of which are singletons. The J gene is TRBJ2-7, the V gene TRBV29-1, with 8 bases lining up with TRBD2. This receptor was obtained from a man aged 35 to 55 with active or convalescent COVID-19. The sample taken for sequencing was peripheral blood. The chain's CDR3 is CSVEDMASGHYEQYF. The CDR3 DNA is TGCAGCGTTGAAGATATGGCTAGCGGGCACTACGAGCAGTACTTC.